This entry lists 5 T cell receptor beta chains sequenced from one sample in a study of graft-versus-host responses after intestinal transplantation (dated by TCRdb to the early 2020s). The antigens for these receptors are not known. Library method: the immunoSEQ multiplex PCR assay. Here the immuneACCESS table is served through TCRdb, limited to in-frame sequences with V and J called. Missing clones are a known gap in these copies; in checked studies unresolved V genes cover under half, and the rest lacks a known reason. Here the sample has around 88,000 clones; roughly four fifths occur a single time. The top ten clonotypes cover about a sixth of the sample. The sample's time point label, decoded: cells obtained before transplantation from donor or recipient. The sequencing here drew on unstimulated CD8+ T cells sorted from spleen or lymph node cells, taken before intestinal transplant. These receptor sequences come from a human donor who received an intestinal transplant.

The chain employs TRBV6-5 and TRBJ2-5, with a possible D match to TRBD1 (6 bases). Germline V lookup: CDR1 MNHEY, CDR2 SVGAGI. This CDR3 contains 15 residues. V lost 6 bases and J lost 2, with 16 bases in between. CDR3 sequence: CASSPTGNTQETQYF. Here the CDR3 DNA reads TGTGCCAGCAGCCCTACAGGGAACACTCAAGAGACCCAGTACTTC.

The J gene is TRBJ2-7, the V gene TRBV6-5; 8 bases fit TRBD2. Losses at the gene ends were 8 bases for V and 2 bases for J; bases not matched to a gene: 8. Germline lookup yields CDR1 MNHEY and CDR2 SVGAGI. CDR3 length equals 14 residues. The CDR3 DNA sequence: TGTGCCAGCCTGGACACTAGCGGAACCTACGAGCAGTACTTC. Translating it yields CASLDTSGTYEQYF.

This clone has more than one count but fewer than ten. The chain is built from TRBV27 and TRBJ2-3; the match to TRBD2 covers 8 bases. This CDR3 contains 15 residues. With 5 bases clipped from V and 4 bases from J, the junction kept 8 bases outside the gene matches. Germline loops: CDR1 MNHEY, CDR2 SMNVEV (reference sequence). CDR3 protein: CASSPGTRRADTQYF. The CDR3 DNA reads TGTGCCAGCAGTCCCGGGACTAGGAGGGCAGATACGCAGTATTTT.

The chain has TRBV10-3 and TRBJ2-7; the D is unclear. The CDR3 spans 14 residues. Trimming pared 4 bases from V and 3 bases from J, leaving 13 bases between. Germline CDR1 is ENHRY and CDR2 is SYGVKD. CDR3 sequence: CAISGRLPIYEQYF. The CDR3 region has the DNA TGTGCCATCAGTGGACGGTTACCGATCTACGAGCAGTACTTC.

V gene TRBV5-4 combines with J gene TRBJ2-1; D perhaps matches TRBD1 (8 bases). Looked up from germline, CDR1 is SGHNT and CDR2 is YYREEE (reference sequence). CDR3 length: 16 amino acids. V was shortened by 5 bases and J by 5 bases, with 20 bases between the two germline ends. CDR3 coding DNA: TGTGCCAGCAGTGATACAGGGGGGGAGTTCCACAATGAGCAGTTCTTC. Translation: CASSDTGGEFHNEQFF. Variable domain in full (rest from reference TRBV5-4 and TRBJ2-1): ETGVTQSPTHLIKTRGQQVTLRCSSQSGHNTVSWYQQALGQGPQFIFQYYREEENGRGNFPPRFSGLQFPNYSSELNVNALELDDSALYLCASSDTGGEFHNEQFFGPGTRLTVL.